This T cell receptor (beta chain) was captured by sequencing in a study of OX40 agonist ivuxolimab in advanced cancers. Turning to the study itself: Ivuxolimab doses were 0.01, 0.1, 0.3, 1.5, 3 or 10 mg/kg every 2 weeks. Study-level findings and limits: At 0.1-3.0 mg/kg, partial responders had clonal expansion among the lowest observed. Dosing at 0.1 to 3.0 mg/kg was accompanied by clonal expansion of CD4+ and CD8+ blood T cells by week 6.

Points on this clone: The antigen remains unidentified.

This CDR3 has 16 residues. The germline CDR1 and CDR2 sequences are SGDLS and YYNGEE. The V and J ends lost 0 bases and 0 bases respectively, with 10 bases between them. Repertoires were generated with immunoSEQ multiplex PCR, while TCRdb's copy carries only in-frame clones and drops some. The table has about 90,000 clones, 70% to 90% seen once; the top ten hold 6% to 7.5%. The rearrangement joins TRBV9 to TRBJ2-1; tentatively, D is TRBD2 (6 bases). The TCR was taken from an adult with an advanced solid tumor such as melanoma, head and neck, liver or kidney cancer. The material sequenced was CD4+ or CD8+ T cells sorted from blood, taken in a trial of the OX40 agonist ivuxolimab. The CDR3 DNA sequence: TGTGCCAGCAGCGTAGGAATCGGGAGCTCCTACAATGAGCAGTTCTTC. It yields the protein CASSVGIGSSYNEQFF. The variable domain in full, with the rest retrieved from reference TRBV9 and TRBJ2-1, is DSGVTQTPKHLITATGQRVTLRCSPRSGDLSVYWYQQSLDQGLQFLIQYYNGEERAKGNILERFSAQQFPDLHSELNLSSLELGDSALYFCASSVGIGSSYNEQFFGPGTRLTVL.